Detailed here is one TCR beta chain. Documented treatment: some 20 received Ad26.COV2.S at low or high dose, single or two shots; 5 received placebo; per-sample allocation not given. All samples were drawn on day 63, counting from the first vaccine or placebo injection. The data are from a study of Ad26.COV2.S vaccination and SARS-CoV-2 variants. Repertoires were generated with immunoSEQ multiplex PCR, while TCRdb's copy carries only in-frame clones and drops some. The data contain about 350,000 clones, roughly 89% of them singletons. Trimming pared 1 base from V and 7 bases from J, leaving 7 bases between. The CDR3 contains 13 residues.

The chain links TRBV12-3 or TRBV12-4 to TRBJ1-4; D is undetermined. The clonotype originates from a person between 18 and 65 years old who received the Ad26.COV2.S COVID-19 vaccine or a placebo. This sample comprised peripheral blood, obtained in a trial of Ad26.COV2.S vaccine versus placebo. CDR3: CASSLGEGEKLFF. The CDR3 nucleotides read TGTGCCAGCAGTTTAGGGGAGGGTGAAAAACTGTTTTTT.